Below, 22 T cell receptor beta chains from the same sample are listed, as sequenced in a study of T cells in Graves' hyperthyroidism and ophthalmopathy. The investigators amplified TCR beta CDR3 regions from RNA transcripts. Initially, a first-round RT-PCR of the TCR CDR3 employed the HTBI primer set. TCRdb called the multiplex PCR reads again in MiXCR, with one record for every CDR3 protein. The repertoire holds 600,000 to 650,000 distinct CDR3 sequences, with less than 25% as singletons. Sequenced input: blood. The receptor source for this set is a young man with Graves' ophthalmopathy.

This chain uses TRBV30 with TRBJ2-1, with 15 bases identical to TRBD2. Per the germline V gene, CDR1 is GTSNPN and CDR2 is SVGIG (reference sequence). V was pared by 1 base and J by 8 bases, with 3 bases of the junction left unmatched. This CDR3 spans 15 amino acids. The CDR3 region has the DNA TGTGCCTGGAGTGCTGGACTAGCGGGAGGGGATGAGCAGTTCTTC. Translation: CAWSAGLAGGDEQFF.

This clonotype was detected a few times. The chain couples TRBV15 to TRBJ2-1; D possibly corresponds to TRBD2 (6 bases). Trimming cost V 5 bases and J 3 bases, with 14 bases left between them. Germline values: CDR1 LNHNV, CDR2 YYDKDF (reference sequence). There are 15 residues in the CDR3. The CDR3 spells CATSPTRGIYNEQFF. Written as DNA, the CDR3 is TGTGCCACCAGCCCGACCCGGGGGATCTACAATGAGCAGTTCTTC.

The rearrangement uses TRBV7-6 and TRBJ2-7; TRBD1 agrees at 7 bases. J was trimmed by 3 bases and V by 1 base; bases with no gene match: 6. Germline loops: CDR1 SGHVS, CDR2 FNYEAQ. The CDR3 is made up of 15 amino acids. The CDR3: CASSLGQGVNYEQYF. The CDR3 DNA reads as TGTGCCAGCAGCTTAGGACAGGGAGTAAACTACGAGCAGTACTTC.

The CDR3 sequence is CSGKRGTETQYF. In DNA, the CDR3 is TGCAGTGGGAAGCGGGGGACGGAGACCCAGTACTTC. V gene TRBV20-1 combines with J gene TRBJ2-5, with 8 bases matching TRBD2. The J segment lost 5 bases and the V segment lost 7 bases, leaving 6 bases of the junction unmatched. The CDR3 runs 12 residues. Germline CDR1 reads DFQATT; CDR2 reads SNEGSKA (reference sequence).

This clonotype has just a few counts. DNA of the CDR3: TGTGCCAGCAGGGGGGGACCTATCTACGAGCAGTACTTC. Translating it yields CASRGGPIYEQYF. The chain links TRBV12-3 or TRBV12-4 to TRBJ2-7, with a tentative D call TRBD2 (6 bases). Trimming took 6 bases from V and 3 from J, leaving 12 bases between them. CDR3 size: 13 residues.

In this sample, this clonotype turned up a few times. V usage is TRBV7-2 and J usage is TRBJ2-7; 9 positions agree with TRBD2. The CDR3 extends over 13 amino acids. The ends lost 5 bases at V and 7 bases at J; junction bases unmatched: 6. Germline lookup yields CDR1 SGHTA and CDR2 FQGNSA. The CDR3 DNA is TGTGCCAGCAGCGGGGTAGCGGGAGAAGAGCAGTACTTC. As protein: CASSGVAGEEQYF.

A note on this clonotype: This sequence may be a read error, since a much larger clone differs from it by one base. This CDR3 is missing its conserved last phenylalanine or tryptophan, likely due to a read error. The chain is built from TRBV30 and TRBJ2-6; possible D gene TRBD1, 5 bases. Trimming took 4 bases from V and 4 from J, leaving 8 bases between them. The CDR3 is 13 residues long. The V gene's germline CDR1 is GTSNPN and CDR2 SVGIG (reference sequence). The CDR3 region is CAWTGAGANVLTS. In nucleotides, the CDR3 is TGTGCCTGGACTGGGGCCGGGGCCAACGTCCTGACTTCC.

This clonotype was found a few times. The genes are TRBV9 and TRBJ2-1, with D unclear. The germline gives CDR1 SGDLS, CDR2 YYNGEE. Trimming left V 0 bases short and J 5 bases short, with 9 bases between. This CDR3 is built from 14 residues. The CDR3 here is CASSVDGSNNEQFF. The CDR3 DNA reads TGTGCCAGCAGCGTAGATGGCAGTAACAATGAGCAGTTCTTC.

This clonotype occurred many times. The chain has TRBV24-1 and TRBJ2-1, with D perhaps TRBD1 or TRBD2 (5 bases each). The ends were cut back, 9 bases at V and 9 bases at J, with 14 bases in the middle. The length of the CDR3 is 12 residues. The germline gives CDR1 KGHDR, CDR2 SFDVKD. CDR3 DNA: TGTGCCACCGGGACCCCTGGGGGTGAGCAGTTCTTC. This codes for CATGTPGGEQFF.

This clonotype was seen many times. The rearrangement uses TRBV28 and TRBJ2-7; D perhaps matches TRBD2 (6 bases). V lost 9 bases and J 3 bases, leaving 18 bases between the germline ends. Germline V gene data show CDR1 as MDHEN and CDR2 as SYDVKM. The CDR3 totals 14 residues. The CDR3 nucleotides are TGTGCCAGTTATACCGGGACTTTTTTCTACGAGCAGTACTTC. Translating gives CASYTGTFFYEQYF.

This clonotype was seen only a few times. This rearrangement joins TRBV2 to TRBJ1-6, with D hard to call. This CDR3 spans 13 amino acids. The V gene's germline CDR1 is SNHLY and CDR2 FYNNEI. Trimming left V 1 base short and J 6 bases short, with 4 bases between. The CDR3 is CASSEGPNSPLHF. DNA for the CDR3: TGTGCCAGCAGTGAAGGCCCTAATTCACCCCTCCACTTT. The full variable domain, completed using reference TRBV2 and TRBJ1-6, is EPEVTQTPSHQVTQMGQEVILRCVPISNHLYFYWYRQILGQKVEFLVSFYNNEISEKSEIFDDQFSVERPDGSNFTLKIRSTKLEDSAMYFCASSEGPNSPLHFGNGTRLTVT.

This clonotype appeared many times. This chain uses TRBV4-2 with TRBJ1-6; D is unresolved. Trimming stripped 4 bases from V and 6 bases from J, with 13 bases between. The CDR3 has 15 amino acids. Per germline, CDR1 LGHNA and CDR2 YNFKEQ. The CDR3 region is CASSREDDFNSPLHF. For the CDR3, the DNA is TGTGCCAGCAGCCGGGAAGACGATTTTAATTCACCCCTCCACTTT.

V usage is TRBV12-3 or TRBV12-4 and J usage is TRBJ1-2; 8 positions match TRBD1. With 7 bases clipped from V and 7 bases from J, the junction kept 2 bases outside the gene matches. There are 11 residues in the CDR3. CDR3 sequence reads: CASTGGVGYTF. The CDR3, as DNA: TGTGCCAGCACAGGGGGCGTTGGCTACACCTTC.

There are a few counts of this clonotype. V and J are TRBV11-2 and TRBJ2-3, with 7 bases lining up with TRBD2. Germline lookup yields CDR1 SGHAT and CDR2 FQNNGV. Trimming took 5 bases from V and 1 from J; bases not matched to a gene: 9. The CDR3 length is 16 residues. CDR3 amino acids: CASSPPSGKRTDTQYF. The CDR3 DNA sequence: TGTGCCAGCAGCCCCCCTAGCGGCAAACGCACAGATACGCAGTATTTT.

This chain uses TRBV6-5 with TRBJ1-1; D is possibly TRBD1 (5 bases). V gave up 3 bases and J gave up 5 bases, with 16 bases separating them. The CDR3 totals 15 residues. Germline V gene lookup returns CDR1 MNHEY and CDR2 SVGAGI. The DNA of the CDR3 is TGTGCCAGCAGTTATGCCGGTCCGAGGGGTACTGAAGCTTTCTTT. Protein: CASSYAGPRGTEAFF.

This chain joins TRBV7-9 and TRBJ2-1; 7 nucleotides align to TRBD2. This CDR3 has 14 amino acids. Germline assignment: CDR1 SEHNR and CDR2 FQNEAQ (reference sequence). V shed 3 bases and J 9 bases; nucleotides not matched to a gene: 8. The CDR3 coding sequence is TGTGCCAGCAGCTTTGTAGCGGGTGCGGGTGAGCAGTTCTTC. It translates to CASSFVAGAGEQFF.

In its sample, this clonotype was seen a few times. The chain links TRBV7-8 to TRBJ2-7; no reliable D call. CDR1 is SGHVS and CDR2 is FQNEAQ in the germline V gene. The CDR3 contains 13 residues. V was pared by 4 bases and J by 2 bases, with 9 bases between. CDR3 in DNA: TGTGCCAGCAGCTCCTTTCCGGCCTACGAGCAGTACTTC. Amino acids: CASSSFPAYEQYF.

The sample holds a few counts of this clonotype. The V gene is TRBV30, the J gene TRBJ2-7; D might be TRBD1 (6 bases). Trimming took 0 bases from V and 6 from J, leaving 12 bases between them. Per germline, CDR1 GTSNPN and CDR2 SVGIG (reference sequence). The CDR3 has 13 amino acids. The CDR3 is CAWSVRVRGEQYF. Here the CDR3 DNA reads TGTGCCTGGAGTGTACGGGTCAGGGGCGAGCAGTACTTC.

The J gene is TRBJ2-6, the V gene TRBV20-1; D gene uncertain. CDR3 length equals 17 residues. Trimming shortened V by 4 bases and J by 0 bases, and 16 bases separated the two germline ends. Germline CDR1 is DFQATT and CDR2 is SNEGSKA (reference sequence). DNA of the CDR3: TGCAGTGCTACCCAGCCAGGATCGATCTCTGGGGCCAACGTCCTGACTTTC. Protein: CSATQPGSISGANVLTF.

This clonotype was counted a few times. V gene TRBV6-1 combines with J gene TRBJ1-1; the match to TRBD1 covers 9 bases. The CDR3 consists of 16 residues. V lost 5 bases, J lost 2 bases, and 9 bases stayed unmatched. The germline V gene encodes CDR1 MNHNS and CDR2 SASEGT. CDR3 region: CASSSYWDRENTEAFF. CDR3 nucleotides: TGTGCCAGCAGTTCTTACTGGGACAGGGAAAACACTGAAGCTTTCTTT.

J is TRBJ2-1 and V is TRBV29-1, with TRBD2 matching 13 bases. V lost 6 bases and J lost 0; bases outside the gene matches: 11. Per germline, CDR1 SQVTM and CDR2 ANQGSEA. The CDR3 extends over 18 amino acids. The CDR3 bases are TGCAGCGTCTTTCCGGGACTAGCGGGAAAGAGCTCCTACAATGAGCAGTTCTTC. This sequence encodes CSVFPGLAGKSSYNEQFF.

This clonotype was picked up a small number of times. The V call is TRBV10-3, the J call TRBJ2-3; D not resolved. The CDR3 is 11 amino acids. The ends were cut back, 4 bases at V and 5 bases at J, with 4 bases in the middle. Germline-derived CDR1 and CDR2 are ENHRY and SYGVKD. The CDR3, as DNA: TGTGCCATCAGTGTTGAAGATACGCAGTATTTT. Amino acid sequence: CAISVEDTQYF.